The TCR beta chain described here comes from a study of beta chain features in type 1 diabetes. Findings and caveats of the study: Shortening of TCRB CDR3s, moderate but significant, appeared in all four CD4+ subsets of Type 1 diabetes patients.

The isolated RNA, all of it, was reverse transcribed, so expressed TCRB transcripts were what got sequenced. The repertoire was sequenced with immunoSEQ multiplex PCR; TCRdb's copy has only in-frame clones and lacks some. Seen here are about 370,000 clones, over 9% observed once, and the top ten hold 0.6%. This clone has a handful of counts. Its antigen is undetermined. The CDR3 is 16 amino acids. Germline CDR1 is SGHVS and CDR2 is FNYEAQ. V lost 5 bases to trimming and J lost 2 bases, with 16 bases between them. The chain joins TRBV7-6 to TRBJ1-5; TRBD1 might be the D (5 bases). This receptor was taken from a man younger than 45 with type 1 diabetes. Specimen: central memory CD4+ T cells from blood. CDR3 sequence: CASSRVAGGGNQPQHF. The CDR3 DNA sequence: TGTGCCAGCAGCCGAGTAGCCGGGGGAGGCAATCAGCCCCAGCATTTT.